The source of this T cell receptor (beta chain) is a study of cytomegalovirus exposure and HLA in healthy donors. V lost 4 bases and J lost 1, with 10 bases in between. Germline CDR1 and CDR2: LNHDA and SQIVND (reference sequence). CDR3 size: 15 residues. PCR amplification relied on 60 Vbeta primers (plus 13 Jbeta primers). Repertoires were generated with immunoSEQ multiplex PCR, while TCRdb's copy carries only in-frame clones and drops some. The table records about 200,000 clones, 82% of them present only once. The chain employs TRBV19 and TRBJ1-4, with D possibly being TRBD1 (5 bases). The sequenced sample was PBMCs. The receptor was derived from a woman aged 40 to 55 in good health and CMV-seronegative. This chain's CDR3 is CASSRVGGTNEKLFF. The CDR3 region has the DNA TGTGCCAGTAGTAGAGTCGGGGGAACTAATGAAAAACTGTTTTTT.